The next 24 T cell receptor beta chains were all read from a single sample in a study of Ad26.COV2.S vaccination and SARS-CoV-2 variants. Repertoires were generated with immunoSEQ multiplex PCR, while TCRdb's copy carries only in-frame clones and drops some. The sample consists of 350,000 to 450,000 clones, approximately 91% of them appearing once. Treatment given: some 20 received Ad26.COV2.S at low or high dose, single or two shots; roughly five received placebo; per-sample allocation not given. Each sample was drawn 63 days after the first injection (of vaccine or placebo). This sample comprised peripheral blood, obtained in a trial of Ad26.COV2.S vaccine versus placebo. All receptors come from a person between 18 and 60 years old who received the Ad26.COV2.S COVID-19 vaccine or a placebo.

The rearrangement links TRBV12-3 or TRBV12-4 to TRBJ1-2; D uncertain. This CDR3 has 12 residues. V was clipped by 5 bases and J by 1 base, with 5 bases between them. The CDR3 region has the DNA TGTGCCAGCAGTCCCTATAACTATGGCTACACCTTC. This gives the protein CASSPYNYGYTF.

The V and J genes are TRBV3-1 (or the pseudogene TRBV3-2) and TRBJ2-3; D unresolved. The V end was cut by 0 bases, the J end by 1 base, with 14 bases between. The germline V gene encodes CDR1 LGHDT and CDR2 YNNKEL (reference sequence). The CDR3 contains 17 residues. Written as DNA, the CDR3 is TGTGCCAGCAGCCAAGATCTCTTGGCCCCAGGCACAGATACGCAGTATTTT. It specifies CASSQDLLAPGTDTQYF.

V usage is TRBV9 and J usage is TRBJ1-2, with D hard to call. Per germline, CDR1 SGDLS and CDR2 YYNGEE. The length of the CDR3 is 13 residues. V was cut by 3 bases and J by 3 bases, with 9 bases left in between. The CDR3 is CASSGGNDYGYTF. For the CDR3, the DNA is TGTGCCAGCAGCGGAGGGAACGACTATGGCTACACCTTC. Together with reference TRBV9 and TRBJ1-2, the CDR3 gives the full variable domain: DSGVTQTPKHLITATGQRVTLRCSPRSGDLSVYWYQQSLDQGLQFLIQYYNGEERAKGNILERFSAQQFPDLHSELNLSSLELGDSALYFCASSGGNDYGYTFGSGTRLTVV.

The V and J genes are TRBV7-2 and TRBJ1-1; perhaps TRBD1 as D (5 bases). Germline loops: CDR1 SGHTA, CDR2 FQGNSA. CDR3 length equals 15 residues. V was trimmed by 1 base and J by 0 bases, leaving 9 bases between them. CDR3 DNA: TGTGCCAGCAGCTTAGATTTACAGGTGAACACTGAAGCTTTCTTT. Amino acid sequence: CASSLDLQVNTEAFF.

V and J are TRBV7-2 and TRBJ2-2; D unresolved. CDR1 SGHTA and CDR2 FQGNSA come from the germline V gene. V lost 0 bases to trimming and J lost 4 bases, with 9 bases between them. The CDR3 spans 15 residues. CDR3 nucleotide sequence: TGTGCCAGCAGCTTAGCGCTGACACCCACCGGGGAGCTGTTTTTT. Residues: CASSLALTPTGELFF. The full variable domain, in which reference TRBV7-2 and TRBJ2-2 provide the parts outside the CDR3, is GAGVSQSPSNKVTEKGKDVELRCDPISGHTALYWYRQSLGQGLEFLIYFQGNSAPDKSGLPSDRFSAERTGGSVSTLTIQRTQQEDSAVYLCASSLALTPTGELFFGEGSRLTVL.

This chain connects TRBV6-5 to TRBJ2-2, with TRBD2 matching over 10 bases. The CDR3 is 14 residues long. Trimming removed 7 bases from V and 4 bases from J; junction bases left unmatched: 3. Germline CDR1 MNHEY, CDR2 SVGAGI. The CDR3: CASKRTSGTGELFF. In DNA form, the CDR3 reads TGTGCCAGCAAACGGACTAGCGGCACCGGGGAGCTGTTTTTT.

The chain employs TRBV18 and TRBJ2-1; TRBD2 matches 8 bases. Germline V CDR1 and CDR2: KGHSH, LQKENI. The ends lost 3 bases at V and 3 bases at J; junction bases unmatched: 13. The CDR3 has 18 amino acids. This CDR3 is CASSPKRESPGGYNEQFF. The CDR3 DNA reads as TGTGCCAGCTCACCCAAGCGGGAGAGTCCTGGGGGCTACAATGAGCAGTTCTTC.

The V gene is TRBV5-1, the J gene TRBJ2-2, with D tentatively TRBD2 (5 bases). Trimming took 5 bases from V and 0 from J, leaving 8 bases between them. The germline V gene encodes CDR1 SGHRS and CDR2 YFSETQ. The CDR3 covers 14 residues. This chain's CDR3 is CASSRESNTGELFF. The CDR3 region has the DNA TGCGCCAGCAGTAGGGAGTCGAACACCGGGGAGCTGTTTTTT.

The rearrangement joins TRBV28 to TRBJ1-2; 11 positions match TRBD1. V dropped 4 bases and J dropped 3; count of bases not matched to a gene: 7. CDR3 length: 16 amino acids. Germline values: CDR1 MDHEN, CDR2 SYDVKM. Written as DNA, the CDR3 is TGTGCCAGCAGTTCACCGGGACAGGGGGGCTACTATGGCTACACCTTC. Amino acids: CASSSPGQGGYYGYTF.

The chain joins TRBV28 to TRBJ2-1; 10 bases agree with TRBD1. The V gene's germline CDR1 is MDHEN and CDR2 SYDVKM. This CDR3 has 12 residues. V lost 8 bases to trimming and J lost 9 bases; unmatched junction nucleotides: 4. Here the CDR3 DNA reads TGTGCCAGCGAGAGGACAGGGGGTGAGCAGTTCTTC. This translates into CASERTGGEQFF.

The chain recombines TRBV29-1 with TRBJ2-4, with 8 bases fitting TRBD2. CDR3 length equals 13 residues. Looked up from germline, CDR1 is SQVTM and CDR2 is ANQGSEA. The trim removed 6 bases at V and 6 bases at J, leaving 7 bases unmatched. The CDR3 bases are TGCAGCGTCGGCCCGGCGGGGGGAAACATTCAGTACTTC. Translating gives CSVGPAGGNIQYF.

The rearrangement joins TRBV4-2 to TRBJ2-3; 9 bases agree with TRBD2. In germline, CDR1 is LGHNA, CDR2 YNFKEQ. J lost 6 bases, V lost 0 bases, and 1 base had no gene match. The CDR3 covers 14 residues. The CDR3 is CASSQELAGDTQYF. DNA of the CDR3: TGTGCCAGCAGCCAAGAGCTAGCGGGGGATACGCAGTATTTT.

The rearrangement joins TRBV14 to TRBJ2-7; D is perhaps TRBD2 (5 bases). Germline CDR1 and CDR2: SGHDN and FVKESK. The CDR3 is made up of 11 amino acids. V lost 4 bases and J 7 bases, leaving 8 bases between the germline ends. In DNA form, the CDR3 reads TGTGCCAGCAGCCGGGGAGTGGAGCAGTACTTC. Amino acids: CASSRGVEQYF.

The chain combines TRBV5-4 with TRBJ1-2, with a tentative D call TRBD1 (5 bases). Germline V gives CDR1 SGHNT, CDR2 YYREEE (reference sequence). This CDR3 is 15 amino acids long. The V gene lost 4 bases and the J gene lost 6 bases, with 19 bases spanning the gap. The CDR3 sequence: CASSRIQGAEDGYTF. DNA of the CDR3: TGTGCCAGCAGCCGCATCCAGGGCGCTGAGGATGGCTACACCTTC.

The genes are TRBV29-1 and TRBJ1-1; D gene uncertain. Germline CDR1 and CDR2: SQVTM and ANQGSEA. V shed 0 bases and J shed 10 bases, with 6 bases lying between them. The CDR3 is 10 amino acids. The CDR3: CSVEEKVAFF. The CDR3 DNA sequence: TGCAGCGTTGAAGAAAAAGTAGCTTTCTTT.

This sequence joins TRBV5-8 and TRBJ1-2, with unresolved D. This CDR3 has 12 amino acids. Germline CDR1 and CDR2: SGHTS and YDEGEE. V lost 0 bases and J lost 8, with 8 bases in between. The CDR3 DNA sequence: TGTGCCAGCAGCTTGGTCGGGCGCGGCTACACCTTC. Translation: CASSLVGRGYTF.

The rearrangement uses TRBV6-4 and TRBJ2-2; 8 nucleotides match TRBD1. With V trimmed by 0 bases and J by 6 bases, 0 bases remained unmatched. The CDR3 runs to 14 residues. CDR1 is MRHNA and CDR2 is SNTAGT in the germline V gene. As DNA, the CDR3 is TGTGCCAGCAGTGACTCACAGGGGGCCGGGGAGCTGTTTTTT. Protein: CASSDSQGAGELFF.

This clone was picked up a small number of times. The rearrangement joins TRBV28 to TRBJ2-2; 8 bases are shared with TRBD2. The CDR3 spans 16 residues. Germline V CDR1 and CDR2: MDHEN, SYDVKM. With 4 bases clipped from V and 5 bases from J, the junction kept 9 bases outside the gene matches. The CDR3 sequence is CASSSLAARRTGELFF. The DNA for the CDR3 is TGTGCCAGCAGTTCACTAGCGGCGAGACGGACCGGGGAGCTGTTTTTT.

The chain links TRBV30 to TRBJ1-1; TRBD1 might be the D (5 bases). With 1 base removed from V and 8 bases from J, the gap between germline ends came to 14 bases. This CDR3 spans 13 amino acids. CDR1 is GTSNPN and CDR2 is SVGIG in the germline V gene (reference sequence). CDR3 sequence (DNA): TGTGCCTGGAGTGGGATGGGGACGAACGAAGCTTTCTTT. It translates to CAWSGMGTNEAFF.

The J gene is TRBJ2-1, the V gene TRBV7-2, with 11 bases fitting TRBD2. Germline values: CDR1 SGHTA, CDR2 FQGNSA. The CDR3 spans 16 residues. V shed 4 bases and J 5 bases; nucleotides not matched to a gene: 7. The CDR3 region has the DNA TGTGCCAGCAGCTCCAGACTAGCGGGATTGAACAATGAGCAGTTCTTC. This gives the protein CASSSRLAGLNNEQFF. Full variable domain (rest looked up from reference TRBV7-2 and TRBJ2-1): GAGVSQSPSNKVTEKGKDVELRCDPISGHTALYWYRQSLGQGLEFLIYFQGNSAPDKSGLPSDRFSAERTGGSVSTLTIQRTQQEDSAVYLCASSSRLAGLNNEQFFGPGTRLTVL.

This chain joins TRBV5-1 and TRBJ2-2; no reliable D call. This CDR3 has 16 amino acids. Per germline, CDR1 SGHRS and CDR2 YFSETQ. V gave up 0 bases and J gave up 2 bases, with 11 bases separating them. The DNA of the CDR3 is TGCGCCAGCAGCTTGGGACGGAGACCTAACACCGGGGAGCTGTTTTTT. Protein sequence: CASSLGRRPNTGELFF.

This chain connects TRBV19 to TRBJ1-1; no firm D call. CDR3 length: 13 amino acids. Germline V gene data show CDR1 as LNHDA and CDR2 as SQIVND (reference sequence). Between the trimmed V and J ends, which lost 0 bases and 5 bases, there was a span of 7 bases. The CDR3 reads CASSIDRDTEAFF. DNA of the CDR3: TGTGCCAGTAGTATAGATAGGGATACTGAAGCTTTCTTT.

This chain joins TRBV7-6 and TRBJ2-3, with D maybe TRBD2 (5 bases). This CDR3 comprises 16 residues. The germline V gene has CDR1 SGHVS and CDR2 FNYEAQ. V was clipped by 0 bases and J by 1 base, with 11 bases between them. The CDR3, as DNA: TGTGCCAGCAGCTTAGCTAGCGCTATCGGCACAGATACGCAGTATTTT. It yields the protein CASSLASAIGTDTQYF. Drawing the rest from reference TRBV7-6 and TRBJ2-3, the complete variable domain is GAGVSQSPRYKVTKRGQDVALRCDPISGHVSLYWYRQALGQGPEFLTYFNYEAQQDKSGLPNDRFSAERPEGSISTLTIQRTEQRDSAMYRCASSLASAIGTDTQYFGPGTRLTVL.

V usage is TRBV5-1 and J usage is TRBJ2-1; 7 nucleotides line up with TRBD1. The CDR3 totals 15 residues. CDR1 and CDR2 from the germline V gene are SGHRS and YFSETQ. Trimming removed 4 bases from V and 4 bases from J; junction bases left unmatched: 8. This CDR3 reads CASSHLQGIYNEQFF. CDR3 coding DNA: TGCGCCAGCAGCCACCTACAGGGGATTTACAATGAGCAGTTCTTC.